This TCR beta chain was documented in a study of CD8+CD57+ T cells in acquired aplastic anemia. As for the study in general: Each DNA sample taken from sorted CD4+ and CD8+ cells came to about 3.2 ug on average.

Genomic DNA acted as the template from which TCR beta VDJ combination and CDR3 sequence profiling were carried out. TCRdb called the reads again in MiXCR, with one record for every CDR3 protein. The table shows tens of thousands of distinct CDR3 sequences, with less than 85% occurring only once. In germline, CDR1 is SEHNR, CDR2 FQNEAQ (reference sequence). The CDR3 runs 15 residues. Trimming shortened V by 6 bases and J by 5 bases, and 19 bases separated the two germline ends. This clonotype was observed once. Its antigen remains unknown. The sequenced patients had an expansion of CD8+CD57+ cells seen by flow cytometry. Acquired aplastic anemia of severe grade affected all patients. Study-level findings and limits: Between the patient and control groups, CD8+ Simpson's diversity did not differ significantly. Nearly 30 was the count of CD8+ CDR3 sequences that patients shared with controls.

The receptor was isolated from a human donor with aplastic anemia. This chain joins TRBV7-9 and TRBJ1-1; a possible D gene is TRBD1 (6 bases). Sequenced: sorted CD4+, CD8+, or CD8+CD57+ T cells (not recorded which) from PBMCs. The CDR3 region has the DNA TGTGCCAGCAGGGGACAAGCGGGTGGGGTAACTGAAGCTTTCTTT. Its translation is CASRGQAGGVTEAFF.